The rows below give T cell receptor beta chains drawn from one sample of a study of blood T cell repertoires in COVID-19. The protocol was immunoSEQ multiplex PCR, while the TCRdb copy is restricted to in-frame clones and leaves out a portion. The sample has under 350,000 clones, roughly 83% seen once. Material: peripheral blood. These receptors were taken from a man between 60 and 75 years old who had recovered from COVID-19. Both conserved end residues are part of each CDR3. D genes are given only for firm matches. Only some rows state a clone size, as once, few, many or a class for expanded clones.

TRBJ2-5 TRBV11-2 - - TGTGCCAGCAGCTTAGGTTCGACTAGAGAAGAGACCCAGTACTTC CASSLGSTREETQYF
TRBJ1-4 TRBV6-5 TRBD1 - TGTGCCAGCAGCCCGACAGGGGGTACTGAAAAACTGTTTTTT CASSPTGGTEKLFF
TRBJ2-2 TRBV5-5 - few TGTGCCAGCAGCGGGGCCGGCCAGGGTACCGGGGAGCTGTTTTTT CASSGAGQGTGELFF
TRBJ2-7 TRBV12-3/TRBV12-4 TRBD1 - TGTGCCAGCAGTTTCCGGGACAGGGAGTCCCCCTCCTTC CASSFRDRESPSF
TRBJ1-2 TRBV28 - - TGTGCCAGCAGCCAGGACAGCAACTATGGCTACACCTTC CASSQDSNYGYTF
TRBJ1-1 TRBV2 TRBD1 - TGTGCCACTACCAGACAGGGGAGAAGCCAAAACACTGAAGCTTTCTTT CATTRQGRSQNTEAFF
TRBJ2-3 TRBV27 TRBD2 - TGTGCCAGCAGTTTCCTAGCGGGGGGTCCTACCGCGCAGTATTTT CASSFLAGGPTAQYF
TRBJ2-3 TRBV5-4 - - TGTGCCAGCAGCTTGTATAGCGCCACAGATACGCAGTATTTT CASSLYSATDTQYF
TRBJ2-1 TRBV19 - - TGTGCCAGTAGTATAGACAACTGGTCGGGCAATGAGCAGTTCTTC CASSIDNWSGNEQFF
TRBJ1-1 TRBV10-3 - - TGTGCCATCAAGGGGCCAGAGAACACTGAAGCTTTCTTT CAIKGPENTEAFF
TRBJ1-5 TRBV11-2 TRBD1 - TGTGCCAGCAGCCAGCAGGGGGGTCAGCCCCAGCATTTT CASSQQGGQPQHF
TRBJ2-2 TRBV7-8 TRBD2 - TGTGCCAGCAGCCTCAAAAATAGCGGGAAGGGCGGGGAGCTGTTTTTT CASSLKNSGKGGELFF
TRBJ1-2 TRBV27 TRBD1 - TGTGCCAGCAGTGACGCCGGGACAGGGTTAATCTACACCTTC CASSDAGTGLIYTF
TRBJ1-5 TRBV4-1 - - TGCGCCAGCAGCCTCCAACAGGGTTTAAGTCAGCCCCAGCATTTT CASSLQQGLSQPQHF
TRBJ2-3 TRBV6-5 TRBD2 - TGTGCCAGCACCGGGACTAGTTTCACAGATACGCAGTATTTT CASTGTSFTDTQYF
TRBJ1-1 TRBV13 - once TGTGCCAGCAGCCGAGGGTTCGGGGTTGGCGACACTGAAGCTTTCTTT CASSRGFGVGDTEAFF
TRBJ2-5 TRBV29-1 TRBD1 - TGCAGCGTTGGAGTTTTCGACAGGGGGCGACCAGAGACCCAGTACTTC CSVGVFDRGRPETQYF
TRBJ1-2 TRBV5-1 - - TGCGCCAGCAGCCCCAATGCAGGGAACTATGGCTACACCTTC CASSPNAGNYGYTF
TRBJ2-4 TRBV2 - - TGTGCCACATCGGGAGTTAGCATTCAGTACTTC CATSGVSIQYF
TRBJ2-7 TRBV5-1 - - TGCGCCAGCAGCTTGTCTCCAGGGGAGGGGGAGCAGTACTTC CASSLSPGEGEQYF
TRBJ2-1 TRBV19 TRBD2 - TGTGCCAGTAGTACACCAAGAACTAGCGGGAGGTCCTATGAGCAGTTCTTC CASSTPRTSGRSYEQFF
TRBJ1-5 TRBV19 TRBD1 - TGTGCCAGTAGTACCAAGGGGGCCGGTCAGCCCCAGCATTTT CASSTKGAGQPQHF
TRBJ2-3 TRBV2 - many TGTGCCAGCATAACGGGTGCTAGCACAGATACGCAGTATTTT CASITGASTDTQYF
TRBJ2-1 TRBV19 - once TGTGCCAGTAGTCGAGTCGGGTCCTACAATGAGCAGTTCTTC CASSRVGSYNEQFF
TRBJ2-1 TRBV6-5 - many TGTGCCAGCCTGAGGGCAGCGGGCCTAGGGAATGAGCAGTTCTTC CASLRAAGLGNEQFF
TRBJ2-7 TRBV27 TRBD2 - TGTGCCAGCAGGCGGGGAGGGGCGGGTGGGCCCTACGAGCAGTACTTC CASRRGGAGGPYEQYF
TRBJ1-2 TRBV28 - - TGTGCCAGCAGTTTCGGGGTTGGCGGCTACACCTTC CASSFGVGGYTF
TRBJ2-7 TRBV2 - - TGTGCCAGCAGTGTACAGTCCTACGAGCAGTACTTC CASSVQSYEQYF
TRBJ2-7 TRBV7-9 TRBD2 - TGTGCCAGCAGCTCGGGCGCGGGGGCCTACGAGCAGTACTTC CASSSGAGAYEQYF
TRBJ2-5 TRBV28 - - TGTGCCAGCAGTGATAGTGTCCCAGAGACCCAGTACTTC CASSDSVPETQYF
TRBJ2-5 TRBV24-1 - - TGTGCCACCAGTGATCCGTCAACCCCGGAGGAGACCCAGTACTTC CATSDPSTPEETQYF
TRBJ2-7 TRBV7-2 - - TGTGCCAGCAGCTTAGGGGCAGGGCTGTCCGAGCAGTACTTC CASSLGAGLSEQYF
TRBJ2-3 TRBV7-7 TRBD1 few TGTGCCAGCAGCCCGACAGGGATCTTGACAGATACGCAGTATTTT CASSPTGILTDTQYF
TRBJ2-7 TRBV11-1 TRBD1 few TGTGCCAGCTCACCCGGGACAGGGTCCTACGAGCAGTACTTC CASSPGTGSYEQYF
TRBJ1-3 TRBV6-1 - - TGTGCCAGCAGTTCGAGACAGACCTCTGGAAACACCATATATTTT CASSSRQTSGNTIYF
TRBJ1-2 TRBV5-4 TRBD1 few TGTGCCAGCAGCTTGGCCGAAGGGGGCGGAATTAACTATGGCTACACCTTC CASSLAEGGGINYGYTF
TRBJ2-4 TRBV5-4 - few TGTGCCAGCAGCTTCCCGAGTGGACTAGCCAAAAACATTCAGTACTTC CASSFPSGLAKNIQYF
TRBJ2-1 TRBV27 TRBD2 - TGTGCCAGCAGTTTAGCGGGAGGAAGGAGCTCCTACAATGAGCAGTTCTTC CASSLAGGRSSYNEQFF
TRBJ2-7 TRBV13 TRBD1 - TGTGCCAGCAGCCTCCAGACAGGGGCGGGCTACGAGCAGTACTTC CASSLQTGAGYEQYF
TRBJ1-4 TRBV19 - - TGTGCCGGTAAGAAGGGGGGGATGAGTGAAAAACTGTTTTTT CAGKKGGMSEKLFF
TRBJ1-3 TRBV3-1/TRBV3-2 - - TGTGCCAGCAGCCAACTACTACGAGCCACTGGAAACACCATATATTTT CASSQLLRATGNTIYF
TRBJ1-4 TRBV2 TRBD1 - TGTGCCAGCAGTCGCCGGGACAGGGCTGAAAAACTGTTTTTT CASSRRDRAEKLFF
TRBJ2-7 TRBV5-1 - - TGCGCCAGCAGCTTGGACCTGCGTAGCTACGAGCAGTACTTC CASSLDLRSYEQYF
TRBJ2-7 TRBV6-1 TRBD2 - TGTGCCAGCAGTGAAAGAGCGGGGGTAGAGCAGTACTTC CASSERAGVEQYF
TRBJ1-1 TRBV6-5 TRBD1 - TGTGCCAGCAGTTACGGGACAGTAAACACTGAAGCTTTCTTT CASSYGTVNTEAFF